The 5 T cell receptor beta chains given below trace back to one sample, sequenced in a study of T-cell memory formation after mild COVID-19. TCRdb redid the calling of the 5' RACE reads with MiXCR, one entry per CDR3 protein. The sample gives 400,000 to 450,000 distinct CDR3 sequences, about a sixth of which show up once; 20% to 25% is in the top ten. Sequenced sample: PBMCs or a T cell subset sorted from them (not recorded which). All receptors derive from a man in his late teens or twenties who had mild COVID-19 (a few samples of this study predate the infection). Cell type and time point are not known.

This chain connects TRBV4-1 to TRBJ1-4, with D possibly TRBD1 on 6 matching bases. The germline CDR1 and CDR2 sequences are MGHRA and YSYEKL. The CDR3 spans 14 residues. The V and J ends lost 0 bases and 8 bases respectively, with 10 bases between them. The CDR3 here is CASSQEPGVEKLFF. The CDR3 DNA reads as TGCGCCAGCAGCCAAGAACCAGGGGTCGAAAAACTGTTTTTT.

This clonotype was seen at least ten times. V is TRBV5-1 and J is TRBJ2-7; D is ambiguous. Germline lookup yields CDR1 SGHRS and CDR2 YFSETQ. V was shortened by 0 bases and J by 3 bases, with 10 bases between the two germline ends. The CDR3 is 14 amino acids. The CDR3 is CASSLGGGRYEQYF. The CDR3 DNA reads as TGCGCCAGCAGCTTGGGAGGCGGACGCTACGAGCAGTACTTC.

In its sample, this clonotype was seen many times. This chain connects TRBV11-2 to TRBJ2-3, with TRBD1 as a possible D gene (8 bases). Trimming left V 4 bases short and J 4 bases short, with 15 bases between. This CDR3 has 15 residues. Germline V gives CDR1 SGHAT, CDR2 FQNNGV. DNA for the CDR3: TGTGCCAGCAGCTCCTACAGGGGGAGGGCAGATACGCAGTATTTT. Its protein is CASSSYRGRADTQYF.

The chain uses TRBV3-1 and TRBJ2-1; D assignment may be TRBD1 or TRBD2 (7 bases each). This CDR3 has 16 residues. Germline assignment: CDR1 LGHDT and CDR2 YNNKEL (reference sequence). V lost 3 bases, J lost 10 bases, and 22 bases lay in between. CDR3 protein: CASSQRLAGGSGEQFF. The CDR3 DNA sequence: TGTGCCAGCAGCCAGCGACTAGCAGGGGGTTCTGGAGAGCAGTTCTTC.

The rearrangement uses TRBV29-1 and TRBJ1-2; D is ambiguous. Trimming shortened V by 4 bases and J by 2 bases, and 5 bases separated the two germline ends. The CDR3 totals 11 residues. Per germline, CDR1 SQVTM and CDR2 ANQGSEA. CDR3 amino acids: CSVVVNYGYTF. DNA of the CDR3: TGCAGCGTTGTTGTCAACTATGGCTACACCTTC. Filled out from reference TRBV29-1 and TRBJ1-2, the complete variable domain reads SAVISQKPSRDICQRGTSLTIQCQVDSQVTMMFWYRQQPGQSLTLIATANQGSEATYESGFVIDKFPISRPNLTFSTLTVSNMSPEDSSIYLCSVVVNYGYTFGSGTRLTVV.